This T cell receptor (beta chain) was retrieved from a study of shared T cell receptors in the human thymus. Profiling relied on immunoSEQ multiplex PCR, and the TCRdb table lists in-frame clones only, not all of them. Altogether 600,000 to 900,000 clones are present, 75% to 90% being singletons, with the ten largest covering more than 0.01%. The junction had 11 bases not matched to a gene; V was cut back by 2 bases and J by 2 bases. CDR1 is SGHDT and CDR2 is YYEEEE in the germline V gene. CDR3 length: 18 residues. These sequences were also reported in another study, on human thymus T cells. That source adds: Donors were healthy Finnish babies undergoing corrective operations for congenital heart defects. Corrective heart surgery yielded resections, and these provided the thymus tissue. Repertoires sampled from thymus and blood appeared biased in V and J gene usage. Related research reported highly overlapping thymic repertoires among unrelated individuals.

This clonotype originated in a girl under two years old with a congenital heart defect. This chain connects TRBV5-6 to TRBJ2-5; 11 bases are shared with TRBD2. The sample consisted of thymocytes. The CDR3 is CASSFTTSGVPSQETQYF. The CDR3 coding sequence is TGTGCCAGCAGCTTCACGACTAGCGGGGTTCCTTCACAAGAGACCCAGTACTTC.